Shown below are 10 T cell receptor beta chains from a single sample sequenced in a study of blood T cell repertoires in COVID-19. Assay used: immunoSEQ multiplex PCR; TCRdb lists only in-frame clones, some missing. The sample has about 300,000 clones, over 85% seen once. Sequenced: peripheral blood. These receptors came from a woman aged 25 to 39 with COVID-19, enrolled during active disease.

This rearrangement joins TRBV3-1 (or the pseudogene TRBV3-2) to TRBJ1-1; no definite D call. Trimming left V 4 bases short and J 3 bases short, with 12 bases between. The CDR3 is 14 residues long. Germline V gene sequence: CDR1 LGHDT, CDR2 YNNKEL (reference sequence). CDR3 loop: CASSLLGTDTEAFF. The CDR3 bases are TGTGCCAGCAGCCTGCTCGGTACGGACACTGAAGCTTTCTTT.

The J gene is TRBJ1-3, the V gene TRBV2; TRBD1 aligns across 8 bases. V shed 4 bases, J shed 2 bases, and the junction held 4 bases outside the gene matches. CDR1 is SNHLY and CDR2 is FYNNEI in the germline V gene. The CDR3 consists of 15 residues. The CDR3 sequence is CASSVGRGPGNTIYF. CDR3 DNA sequence: TGTGCCAGCAGTGTCGGCAGGGGGCCTGGAAACACCATATATTTT.

The chain recombines TRBV7-2 with TRBJ1-5; tentatively, D is TRBD1 (6 bases). CDR1 and CDR2 (germline): SGHTA, FQGNSA. CDR3 length equals 16 residues. V was shortened by 5 bases and J by 1 base, with 15 bases between the two germline ends. CDR3 DNA: TGTGCCAGCAGCGAACGACAGGCCCGGAGCAATCAGCCCCAGCATTTT. Translation: CASSERQARSNQPQHF.

The gene calls are TRBV6-5 and TRBJ2-7, with D tentatively TRBD1 (5 bases). V lost 7 bases, J lost 0 bases, and 7 bases lay in between. Germline V gene lookup returns CDR1 MNHEY and CDR2 SVGAGI. This CDR3 spans 12 amino acids. The CDR3 sequence is CASIDSSYEQYV. DNA for the CDR3: TGTGCCAGCATCGACAGCTCCTACGAGCAGTACGTC.

This sequence joins TRBV12-3 or TRBV12-4 and TRBJ1-2; tentatively, D is TRBD1 (5 bases). The V gene lost 4 bases and the J gene lost 4 bases, with 10 bases spanning the gap. The CDR3 sequence is 13 residues long. The CDR3 DNA is TGTGCCAGCAGTTCGTTGGGGCCCTATGGCTACACCTTC. Its protein is CASSSLGPYGYTF.

The rearrangement joins TRBV5-1 to TRBJ1-3; 7 bases match TRBD1. The J segment lost 2 bases and the V segment lost 3 bases, leaving 5 bases of the junction unmatched. The CDR3 has 15 amino acids. Germline V lookup: CDR1 SGHRS, CDR2 YFSETQ. DNA of the CDR3: TGCGCCAGCAGCTCCACGACAGGGCCTGGAAACACCATATATTTT. Residues: CASSSTTGPGNTIYF.

V gene TRBV9 combines with J gene TRBJ1-3; 8 bases agree with TRBD1. This CDR3 comprises 15 residues. V was clipped by 4 bases and J by 2 bases; unmatched bases: 5. The V gene's germline CDR1 is SGDLS and CDR2 YYNGEE. This CDR3 is CASSTETGAGNTIYF. The DNA for the CDR3 is TGTGCCAGCAGCACAGAGACAGGGGCTGGAAACACCATATATTTT.

This clone was seen more than once but under ten times. The chain uses TRBV2 and TRBJ2-7, with TRBD2 matching over 14 bases. From germline, CDR1 is SNHLY and CDR2 FYNNEI. The V gene end was trimmed by 8 bases and the J gene end by 6 bases; junction bases not matched to a gene: 3. The CDR3 loop spans 13 amino acids. CDR3 sequence reads: CASYGTSGSEQYF. CDR3 in DNA: TGTGCCAGCTACGGGACTAGCGGGAGCGAGCAGTACTTC.

This chain connects TRBV2 to TRBJ1-2; D gene uncertain. There are 12 residues in the CDR3. The germline CDR1 and CDR2 sequences are SNHLY and FYNNEI. V dropped 4 bases and J dropped 8 bases, with 11 bases sitting between them. For the CDR3, the DNA is TGTGCCAGCAGTGCCCAATCCTACGGCTACACCTTC. Translated: CASSAQSYGYTF. The whole variable domain, remainder taken from reference TRBV2 and TRBJ1-2, is EPEVTQTPSHQVTQMGQEVILRCVPISNHLYFYWYRQILGQKVEFLVSFYNNEISEKSEIFDDQFSVERPDGSNFTLKIRSTKLEDSAMYFCASSAQSYGYTFGSGTRLTVV.

The rearrangement links TRBV6-5 to TRBJ2-7, with TRBD2 as a possible D gene (5 bases). Trimming stripped 6 bases from V and 3 bases from J, with 12 bases between. The CDR3 is 13 residues long. Germline CDR1 and CDR2: MNHEY and SVGAGI. The CDR3 coding sequence is TGTGCCAGCAGGGCGACTAAGGGCTACGAGCAGTACTTC. Its protein product is CASRATKGYEQYF.